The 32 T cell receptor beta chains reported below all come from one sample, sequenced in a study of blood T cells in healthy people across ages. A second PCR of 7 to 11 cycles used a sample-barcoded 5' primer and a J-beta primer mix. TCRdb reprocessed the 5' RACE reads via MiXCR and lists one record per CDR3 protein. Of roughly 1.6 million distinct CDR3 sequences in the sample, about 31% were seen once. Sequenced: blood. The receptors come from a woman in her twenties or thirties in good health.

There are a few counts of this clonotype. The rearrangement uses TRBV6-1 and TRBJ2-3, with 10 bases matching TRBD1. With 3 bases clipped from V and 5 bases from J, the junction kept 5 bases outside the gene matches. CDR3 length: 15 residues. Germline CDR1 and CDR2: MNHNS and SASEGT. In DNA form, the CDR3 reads TGTGCCAGCAGTGAGGCCGACAGGGGGCTAGATACGCAGTATTTT. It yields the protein CASSEADRGLDTQYF.

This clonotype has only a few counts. The CDR3 region is CASSSVGGGLDYGYTF. The CDR3 DNA follows: TGTGCCAGCAGCTCCGTCGGGGGGGGATTGGACTATGGCTACACCTTC. V gene TRBV7-9 combines with J gene TRBJ1-2, with D perhaps TRBD1 (5 bases). Germline lookup yields CDR1 SEHNR and CDR2 FQNEAQ (reference sequence). The CDR3 has 16 residues. The V and J ends lost 4 bases and 3 bases respectively, with 18 bases between them.

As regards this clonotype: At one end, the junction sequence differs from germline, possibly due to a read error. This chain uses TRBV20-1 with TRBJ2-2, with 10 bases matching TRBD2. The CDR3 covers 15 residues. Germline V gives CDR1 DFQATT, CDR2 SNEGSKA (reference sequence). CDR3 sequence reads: CSARSSGGLTGELFF. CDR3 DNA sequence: TGCAGCGCTAGGTCTAGCGGGGGTCTTACCGGGGAGCTGTTTTTT.

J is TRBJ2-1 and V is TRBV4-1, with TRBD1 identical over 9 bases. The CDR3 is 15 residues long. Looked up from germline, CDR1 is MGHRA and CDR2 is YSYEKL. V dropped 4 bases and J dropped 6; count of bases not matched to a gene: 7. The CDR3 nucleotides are TGCGCCAGCAGCCTGTTGGGACAGGGACCCAATGAGCAGTTCTTC. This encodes CASSLLGQGPNEQFF.

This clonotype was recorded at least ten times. Here the CDR3 reads CSAVDGTPEKLFF. DNA of the CDR3: TGCAGTGCTGTCGACGGCACCCCTGAAAAACTGTTTTTT. The chain links TRBV20-1 to TRBJ1-4; D call uncertain. Per germline, CDR1 DFQATT and CDR2 SNEGSKA (reference sequence). The ends were cut back, 5 bases at V and 7 bases at J, with 14 bases in the middle. There are 13 residues in the CDR3.

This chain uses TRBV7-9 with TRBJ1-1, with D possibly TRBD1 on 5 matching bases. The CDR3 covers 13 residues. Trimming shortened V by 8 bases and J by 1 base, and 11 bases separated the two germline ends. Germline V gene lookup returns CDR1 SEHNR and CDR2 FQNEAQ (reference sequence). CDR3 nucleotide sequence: TGTGCCAGCGTCACAGGAGGGAACACTGAAGCTTTCTTT. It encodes CASVTGGNTEAFF.

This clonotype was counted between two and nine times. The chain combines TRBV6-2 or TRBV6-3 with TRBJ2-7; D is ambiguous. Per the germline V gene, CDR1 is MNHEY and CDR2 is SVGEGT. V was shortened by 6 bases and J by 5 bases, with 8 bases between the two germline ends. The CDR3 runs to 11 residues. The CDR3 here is CASRYFDEQYF. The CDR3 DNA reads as TGTGCCAGCAGGTATTTCGACGAGCAGTACTTC.

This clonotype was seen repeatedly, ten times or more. CDR3 in amino acids: CASSSRTGYNEQFF. DNA of the CDR3: TGTGCCAGCAGTTCGAGGACAGGGTATAATGAGCAGTTCTTC. The gene calls are TRBV6-5 and TRBJ2-1, with 8 bases that match TRBD1. V was pared by 4 bases and J by 7 bases, with 6 bases of the junction left unmatched. The V gene's germline CDR1 is MNHEY and CDR2 SVGAGI. This CDR3 region has 14 residues.

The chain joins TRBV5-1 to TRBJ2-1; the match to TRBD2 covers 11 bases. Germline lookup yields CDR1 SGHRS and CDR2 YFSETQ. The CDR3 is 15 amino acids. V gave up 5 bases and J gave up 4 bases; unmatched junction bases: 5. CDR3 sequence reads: CASRYTSGGYNEQFF. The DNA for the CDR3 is TGCGCCAGCAGATATACTAGCGGGGGTTACAATGAGCAGTTCTTC.

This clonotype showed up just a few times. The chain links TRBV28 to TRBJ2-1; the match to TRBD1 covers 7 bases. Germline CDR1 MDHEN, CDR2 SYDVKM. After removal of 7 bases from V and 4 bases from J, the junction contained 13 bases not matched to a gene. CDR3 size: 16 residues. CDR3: CASTIRSDRRYNEQFF. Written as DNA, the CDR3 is TGTGCCAGCACCATAAGGTCGGACAGGAGGTACAATGAGCAGTTCTTC.

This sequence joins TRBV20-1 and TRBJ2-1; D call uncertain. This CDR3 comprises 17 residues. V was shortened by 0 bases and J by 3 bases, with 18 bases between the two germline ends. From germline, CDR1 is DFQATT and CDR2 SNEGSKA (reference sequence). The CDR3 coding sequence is TGCAGTGCTAGAGATGGGTTAGAGGAGCAACACTACAATGAGCAGTTCTTC. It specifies CSARDGLEEQHYNEQFF.

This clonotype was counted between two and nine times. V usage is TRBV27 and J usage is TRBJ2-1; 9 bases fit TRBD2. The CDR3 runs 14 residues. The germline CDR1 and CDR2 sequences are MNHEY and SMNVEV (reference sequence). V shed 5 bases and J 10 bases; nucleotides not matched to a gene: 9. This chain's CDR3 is CASSPQTSGGEQFF. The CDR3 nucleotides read TGTGCCAGCAGTCCCCAGACTAGCGGAGGGGAGCAGTTCTTC.

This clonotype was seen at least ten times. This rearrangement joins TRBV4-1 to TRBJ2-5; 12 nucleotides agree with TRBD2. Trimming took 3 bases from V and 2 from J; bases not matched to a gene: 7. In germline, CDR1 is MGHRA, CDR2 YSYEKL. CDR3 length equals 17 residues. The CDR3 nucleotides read TGCGCCAGCAGCCAGTTCGGACTAGCGGGGCTTCAAGAGACCCAGTACTTC. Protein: CASSQFGLAGLQETQYF.

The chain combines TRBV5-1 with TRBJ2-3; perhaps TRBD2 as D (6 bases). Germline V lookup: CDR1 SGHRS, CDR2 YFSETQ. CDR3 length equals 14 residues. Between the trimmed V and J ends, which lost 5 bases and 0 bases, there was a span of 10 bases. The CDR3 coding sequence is TGCGCCAGCAGAGGAGCGGGCAGCACAGATACGCAGTATTTT. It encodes CASRGAGSTDTQYF.

In DNA form, the CDR3 reads TGTGCCACCAGTGATCGGCCGGGAGCAAGCGCAGATACGCAGTATTTT. Translated: CATSDRPGASADTQYF. The chain recombines TRBV24-1 with TRBJ2-3; possible D gene TRBD2, 6 bases. CDR1 is KGHDR and CDR2 is SFDVKD in the germline V gene. This CDR3 has 16 amino acids. The V end lost 3 bases, the J end lost 4 bases, and 16 bases lay between the germline ends.

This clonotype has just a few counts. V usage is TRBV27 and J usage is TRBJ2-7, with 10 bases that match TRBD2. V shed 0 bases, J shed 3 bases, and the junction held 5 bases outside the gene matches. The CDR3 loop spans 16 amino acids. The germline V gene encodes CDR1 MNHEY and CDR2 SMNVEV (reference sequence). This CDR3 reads CASSLSGTSVVYEQYF. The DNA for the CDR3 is TGTGCCAGCAGTTTATCCGGGACTAGCGTCGTCTACGAGCAGTACTTC.

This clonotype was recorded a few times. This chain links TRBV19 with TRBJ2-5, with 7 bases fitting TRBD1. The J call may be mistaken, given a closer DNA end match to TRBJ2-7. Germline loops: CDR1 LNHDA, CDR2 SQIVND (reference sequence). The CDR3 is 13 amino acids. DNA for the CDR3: TGTGCCAGCTCTTCGGACAGGTGGGACGAGCAGTACTTC. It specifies CASSSDRWDEQYF.

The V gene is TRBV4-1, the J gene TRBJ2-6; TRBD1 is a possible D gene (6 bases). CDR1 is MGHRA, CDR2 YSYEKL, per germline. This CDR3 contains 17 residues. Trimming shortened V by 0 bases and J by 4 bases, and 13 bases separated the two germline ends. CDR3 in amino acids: CASSQDPGAEGANVLTF. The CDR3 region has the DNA TGCGCCAGCAGCCAAGATCCAGGGGCGGAGGGGGCCAACGTCCTGACTTTC.

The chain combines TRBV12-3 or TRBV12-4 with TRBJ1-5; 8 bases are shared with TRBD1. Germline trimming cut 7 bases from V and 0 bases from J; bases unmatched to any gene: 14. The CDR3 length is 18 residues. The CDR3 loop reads CASTGRTGNGFSNQPQHF. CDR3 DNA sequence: TGTGCCAGCACCGGGCGGACAGGGAATGGATTTAGCAATCAGCCCCAGCATTTT.

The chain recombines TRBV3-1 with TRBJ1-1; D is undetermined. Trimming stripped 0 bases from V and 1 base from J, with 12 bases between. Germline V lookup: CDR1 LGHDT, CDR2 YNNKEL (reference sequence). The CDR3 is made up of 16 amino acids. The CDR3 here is CASSQDNPVPNTEAFF. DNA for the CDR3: TGTGCCAGCAGCCAAGATAACCCGGTCCCGAACACTGAAGCTTTCTTT. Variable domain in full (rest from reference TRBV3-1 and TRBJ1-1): DTAVSQTPKYLVTQMGNDKSIKCEQNLGHDTMYWYKQDSKKFLKIMFSYNNKELIINETVPNRFSPKSPDKAHLNLHINSLELGDSAVYFCASSQDNPVPNTEAFFGQGTRLTVV.

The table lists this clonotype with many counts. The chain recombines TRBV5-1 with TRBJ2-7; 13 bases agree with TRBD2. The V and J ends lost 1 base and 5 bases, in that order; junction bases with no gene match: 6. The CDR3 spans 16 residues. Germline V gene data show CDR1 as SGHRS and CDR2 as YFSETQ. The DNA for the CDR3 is TGCGCCAGCAGCTTGACCGGGACTAGCGGGACACACGAGCAGTACTTC. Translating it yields CASSLTGTSGTHEQYF.

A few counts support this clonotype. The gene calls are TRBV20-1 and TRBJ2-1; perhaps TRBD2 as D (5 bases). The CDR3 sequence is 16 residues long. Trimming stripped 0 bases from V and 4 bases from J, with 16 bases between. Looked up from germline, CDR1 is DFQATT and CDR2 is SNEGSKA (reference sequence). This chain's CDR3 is CSARDLSRWRYNEQFF. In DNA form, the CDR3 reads TGCAGTGCTAGAGACCTATCCCGGTGGAGGTACAATGAGCAGTTCTTC.

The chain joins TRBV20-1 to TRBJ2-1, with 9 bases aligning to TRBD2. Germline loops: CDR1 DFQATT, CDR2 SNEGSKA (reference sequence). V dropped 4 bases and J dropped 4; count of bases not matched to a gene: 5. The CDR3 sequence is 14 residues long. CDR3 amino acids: CSAIPGLAYNEQFF. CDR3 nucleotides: TGCAGTGCTATACCGGGACTAGCTTACAATGAGCAGTTCTTC.

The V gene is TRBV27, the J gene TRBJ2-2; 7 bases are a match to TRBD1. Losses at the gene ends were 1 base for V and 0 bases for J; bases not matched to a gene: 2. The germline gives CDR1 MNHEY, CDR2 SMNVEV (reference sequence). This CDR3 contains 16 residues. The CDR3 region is CASSLLGTANTGELFF. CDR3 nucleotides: TGTGCCAGCAGTTTATTAGGGACAGCGAACACCGGGGAGCTGTTTTTT.

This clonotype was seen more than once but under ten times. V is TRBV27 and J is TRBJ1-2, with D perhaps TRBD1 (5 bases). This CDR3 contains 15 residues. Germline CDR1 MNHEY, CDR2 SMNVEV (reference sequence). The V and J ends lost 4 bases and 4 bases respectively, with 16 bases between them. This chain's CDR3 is CASSSPARGSYGYTF. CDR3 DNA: TGTGCCAGCAGTTCCCCCGCGAGGGGCTCCTATGGCTACACCTTC.

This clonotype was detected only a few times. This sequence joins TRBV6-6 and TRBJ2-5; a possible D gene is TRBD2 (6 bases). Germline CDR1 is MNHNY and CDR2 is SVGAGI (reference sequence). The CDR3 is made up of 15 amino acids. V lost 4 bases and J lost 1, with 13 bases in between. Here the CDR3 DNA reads TGTGCCAGCAGTTCCCGAGGGAGGTTCCAAGAGACCCAGTACTTC. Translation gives CASSSRGRFQETQYF.

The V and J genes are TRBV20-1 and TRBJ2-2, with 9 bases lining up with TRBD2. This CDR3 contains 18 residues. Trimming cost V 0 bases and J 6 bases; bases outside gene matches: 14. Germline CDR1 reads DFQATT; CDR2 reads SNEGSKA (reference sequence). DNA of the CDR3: TGCAGTGCTAGAGATGGTGCTAGCGGGGACGATTGGGCCGGGGAGCTGTTTTTT. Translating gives CSARDGASGDDWAGELFF.

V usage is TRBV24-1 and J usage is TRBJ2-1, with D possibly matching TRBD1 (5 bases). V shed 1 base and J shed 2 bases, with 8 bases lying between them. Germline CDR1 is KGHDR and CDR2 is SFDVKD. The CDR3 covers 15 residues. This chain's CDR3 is CATSDLKGPYNEQFF. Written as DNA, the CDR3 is TGTGCCACCAGTGATTTAAAGGGGCCCTACAATGAGCAGTTCTTC.

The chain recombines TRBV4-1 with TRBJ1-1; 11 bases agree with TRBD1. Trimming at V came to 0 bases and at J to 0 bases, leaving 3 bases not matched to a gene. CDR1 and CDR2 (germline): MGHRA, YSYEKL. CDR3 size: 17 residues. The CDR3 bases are TGCGCCAGCAGCCAAGACGGGACAGGGGGGATGAACACTGAAGCTTTCTTT. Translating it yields CASSQDGTGGMNTEAFF.

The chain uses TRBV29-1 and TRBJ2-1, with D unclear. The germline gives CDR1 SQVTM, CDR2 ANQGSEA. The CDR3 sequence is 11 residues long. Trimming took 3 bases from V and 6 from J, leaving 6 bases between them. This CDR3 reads CSVDRFNEQFF. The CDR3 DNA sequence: TGCAGCGTTGACAGATTCAATGAGCAGTTCTTC.

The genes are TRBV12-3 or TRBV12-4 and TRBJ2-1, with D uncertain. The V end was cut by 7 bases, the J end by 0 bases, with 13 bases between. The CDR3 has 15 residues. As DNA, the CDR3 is TGTGCCAGCACCCTTTCGGCGAGCTCCTACAATGAGCAGTTCTTC. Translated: CASTLSASSYNEQFF.

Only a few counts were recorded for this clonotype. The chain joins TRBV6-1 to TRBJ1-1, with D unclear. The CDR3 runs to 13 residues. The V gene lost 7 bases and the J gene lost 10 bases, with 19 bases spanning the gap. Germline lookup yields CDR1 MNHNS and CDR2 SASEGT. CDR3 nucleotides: TGTGCCAGCATCCTCCGGGCCCAGTCCTCAGCTTTCTTT. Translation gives CASILRAQSSAFF.